This record looks at one TCR beta chain sequence and its context. Its antigen is currently not known. No base qualities exist here, and no much larger clone lies one base off it. From the cysteine up to the phenylalanine, the CDR3 has a length of 16 residues. Only the CDR3 region is kept as DNA, spanning 48 bases read in frame from base 1. The germline V gene (reference sequence) gives CDR1 as LGHDT and CDR2 as YNNKEL. The V end loses 5 bases and the J end loses 6 bases, and a stretch of 20 bases separates them. This sample stems from a study of CD8 T cells in Susac syndrome (dated by TCRdb to 2018 to 2020). About the full investigation: Among the Susac syndrome patients who were sequenced, clinically active disease was present in more than five and clinical remission was observed in fewer than 10. At the time of blood withdrawal, Susac syndrome patients were either therapy-naive, taking corticosteroids (with some also receiving IVIg), or on IVIg alone. Whether CD8+ T cell activation and differentiation in Susac syndrome was antigen driven was tested using repertoire sequencing. What the study reported, not specific to this receptor: The number of individuals in the TCR sequencing and HLA analysis was acknowledged as relatively small. No clonal expansion was detected in the CD4+ T cell repertoire of Susac syndrome patients.

High-throughput TCR beta sequencing profiled peripheral blood CD8+ and CD4+ T cells from healthy donors, Susac syndrome patients and multiple sclerosis patients. The Susac syndrome patients fulfilled recently defined diagnostic criteria for definite or probable disease. CD8+ TEMRA cells were enriched by FACS, while bulk CD8+ and CD4+ T cells were purified by magnetic negative isolation. Blood was drawn into EDTA tubes, processed within 24 hours, and PBMCs were isolated by density gradient centrifugation. PBMCs destined for TCR sequencing were cryopreserved in liquid nitrogen and later thawed in a 37 °C water bath. The sorted or isolated CD4+, CD8+ and CD8+ TEMRA cells reached a purity of at least 90%. RNA was extracted with the RNeasy kit and 0.5 to 1 ug was reverse transcribed using random hexamers. The immunoSEQ multiplex PCR assay, which covers 54 Vbeta and 13 Jbeta segments, was used to amplify TCR beta CDR3 regions. To correct PCR amplification bias, a synthetic template baseline was used for both primer optimization and computational correction. As for how the authors treated the data: Reads were annotated to V, D and J genes per IMGT and analyzed with immunoSEQ Analyzer, keeping only productive sequences. Clonality was calculated as one minus the Shannon entropy normalized by log2 of the number of productive unique sequences. For each patient and control, public and private clones were evaluated among the 100 most prevalent clones. Clones were defined as Susac-specific when absent from the healthy and MS cohorts, from fewer than 1,200 published viral clones and from other ImmuneACCESS disease sequences. In-frame beta chains were kept once TCRdb had trimmed the public reads at Q25 with fastp and called clones with MiXCR. When rows share a CDR3 protein, they turn into one entry using the most common DNA and genes. It is TCRdb's table, rather than the study itself, that gives the V and J calls and clone size. This sample comprises 67,000 or so distinct CDR3 sequences, 93% of them detected only once. The ten largest clonotypes hold more than 0.13% of the sample.

Sequenced input: CD4+ T cells from PBMCs. The receptor chain draws on TRBV3-1 and TRBJ2-1, with the D gene not confidently named. This receptor was obtained from a human donor with Susac syndrome. CDR3 sequence: CASSSSGLTPSNEQFF. The sequenced DNA is TGTGCCAGCAGCTCTTCAGGTCTTACCCCCAGCAATGAGCAGTTCTTC.